This T cell receptor beta chain appears in the sequencing data of a study of early T cells in non-severe SARS-CoV-2 infection. Study details: The input, bulk RNA from unsorted whole blood, was sequenced, and chains were unpaired.

With V trimmed by 4 bases and J by 2 bases, 10 bases remained unmatched. The CDR3 has 16 residues. Germline CDR1 and CDR2: SEHNR and FQNEAQ (reference sequence). This clonotype was counted at least ten times. Each single cDNA molecule received a unique molecular identifier. In TCRdb, the 5' RACE reads were re-called with MiXCR into one record per CDR3 protein. The sample lists over 45,000 distinct CDR3 sequences, roughly 8% occurring once. The chain employs TRBV7-9 and TRBJ1-1; the match to TRBD1 covers 7 bases. The sample in question was whole blood, obtained at baseline. The receptor comes from an adult who was a healthcare worker with PCR-confirmed SARS-CoV-2 infection or an uninfected control (not recorded which). CDR3 region: CASSWTQTGPNTEAFF. In nucleotides, the CDR3 is TGTGCCAGCAGCTGGACCCAGACAGGGCCAAACACTGAAGCTTTCTTT. The full variable domain, completed using reference TRBV7-9 and TRBJ1-1, is DTGVSQNPRHKITKRGQNVTFRCDPISEHNRLYWYRQTLGQGPEFLTYFQNEAQLEKSRLLSDRFSAERPKGSFSTLEIQRTEQGDSAMYLCASSWTQTGPNTEAFFGQGTRLTVV.